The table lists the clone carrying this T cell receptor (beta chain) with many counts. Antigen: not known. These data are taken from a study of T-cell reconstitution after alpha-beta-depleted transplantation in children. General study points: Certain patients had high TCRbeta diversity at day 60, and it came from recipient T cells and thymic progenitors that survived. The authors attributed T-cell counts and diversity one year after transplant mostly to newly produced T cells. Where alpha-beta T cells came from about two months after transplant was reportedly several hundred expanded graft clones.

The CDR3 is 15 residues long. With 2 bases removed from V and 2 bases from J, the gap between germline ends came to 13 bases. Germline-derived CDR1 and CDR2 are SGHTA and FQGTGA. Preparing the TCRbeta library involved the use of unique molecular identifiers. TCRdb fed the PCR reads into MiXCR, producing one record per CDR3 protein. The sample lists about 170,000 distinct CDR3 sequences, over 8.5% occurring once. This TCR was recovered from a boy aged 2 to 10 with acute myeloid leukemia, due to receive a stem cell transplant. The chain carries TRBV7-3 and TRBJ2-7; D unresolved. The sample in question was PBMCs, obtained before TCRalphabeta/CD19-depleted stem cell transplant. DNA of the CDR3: TGTGCCAGCAGCTTACGGCCGGGTTCCACCTACGAGCAGTACTTC. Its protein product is CASSLRPGSTYEQYF. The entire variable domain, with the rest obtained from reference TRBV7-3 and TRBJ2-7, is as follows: GAGVSQTPSNKVTEKGKYVELRCDPISGHTALYWYRQSLGQGPEFLIYFQGTGAADDSGLPNDRFFAVRPEGSVSTLKIQRTERGDSAVYLCASSLRPGSTYEQYFGPGTRLTVT.